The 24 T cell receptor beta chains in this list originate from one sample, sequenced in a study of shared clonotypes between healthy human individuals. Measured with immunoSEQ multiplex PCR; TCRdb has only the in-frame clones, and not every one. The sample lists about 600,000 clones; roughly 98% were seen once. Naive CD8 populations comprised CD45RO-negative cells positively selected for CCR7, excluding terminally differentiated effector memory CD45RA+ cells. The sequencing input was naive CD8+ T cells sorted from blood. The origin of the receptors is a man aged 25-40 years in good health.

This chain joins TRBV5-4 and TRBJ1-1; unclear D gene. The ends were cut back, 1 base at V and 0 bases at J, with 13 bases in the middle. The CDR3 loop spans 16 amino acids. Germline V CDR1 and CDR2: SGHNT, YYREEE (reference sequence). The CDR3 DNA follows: TGTGCCAGCAGCTTGCTTGGGGTCGGCTTGAACACTGAAGCTTTCTTT. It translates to CASSLLGVGLNTEAFF.

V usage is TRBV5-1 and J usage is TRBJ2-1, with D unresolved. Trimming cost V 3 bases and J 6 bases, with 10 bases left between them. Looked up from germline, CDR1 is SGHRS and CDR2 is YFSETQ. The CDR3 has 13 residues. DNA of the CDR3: TGCGCCAGCAGCTCCCCCCCCAGCAATGAGCAGTTCTTC. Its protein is CASSSPPSNEQFF.

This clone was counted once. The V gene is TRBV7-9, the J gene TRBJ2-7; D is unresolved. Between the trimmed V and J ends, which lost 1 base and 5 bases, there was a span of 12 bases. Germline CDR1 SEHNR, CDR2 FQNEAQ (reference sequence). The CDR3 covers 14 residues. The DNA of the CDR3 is TGTGCCAGCAGCTTAGTCTCTCGGGTGGACGAGCAGTACTTC. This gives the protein CASSLVSRVDEQYF.

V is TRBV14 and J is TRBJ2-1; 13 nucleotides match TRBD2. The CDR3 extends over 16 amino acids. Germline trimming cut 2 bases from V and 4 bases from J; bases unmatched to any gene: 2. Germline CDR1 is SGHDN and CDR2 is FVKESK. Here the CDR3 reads CASSQLTSGRYNEQFF. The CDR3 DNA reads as TGTGCCAGCAGCCAACTGACTAGCGGGAGGTACAATGAGCAGTTCTTC.

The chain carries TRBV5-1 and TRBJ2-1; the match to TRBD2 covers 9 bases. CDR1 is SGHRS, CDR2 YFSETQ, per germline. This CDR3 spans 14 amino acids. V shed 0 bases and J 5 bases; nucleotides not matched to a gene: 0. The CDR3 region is CASSLGLADNEQFF. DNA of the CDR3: TGCGCCAGCAGCTTGGGACTAGCGGACAATGAGCAGTTCTTC.

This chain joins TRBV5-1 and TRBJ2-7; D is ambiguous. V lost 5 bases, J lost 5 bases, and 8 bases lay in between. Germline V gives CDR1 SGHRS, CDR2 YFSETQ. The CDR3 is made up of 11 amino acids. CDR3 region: CASSYSDEQYF. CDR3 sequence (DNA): TGCGCCAGCAGTTACAGCGACGAGCAGTACTTC.

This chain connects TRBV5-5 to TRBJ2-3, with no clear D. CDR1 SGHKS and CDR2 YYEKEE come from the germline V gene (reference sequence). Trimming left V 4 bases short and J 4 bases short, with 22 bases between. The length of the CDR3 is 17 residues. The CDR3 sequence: CASSPSPGPFIADTQYF. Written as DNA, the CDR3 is TGTGCCAGCAGCCCCTCCCCTGGCCCATTTATTGCAGATACGCAGTATTTT.

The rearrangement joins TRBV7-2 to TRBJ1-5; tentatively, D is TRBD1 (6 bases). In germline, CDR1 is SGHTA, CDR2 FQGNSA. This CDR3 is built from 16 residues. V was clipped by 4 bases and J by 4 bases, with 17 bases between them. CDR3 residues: CASSSPGLGGNQPQHF. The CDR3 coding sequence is TGTGCCAGCAGCTCCCCAGGGTTAGGGGGAAATCAGCCCCAGCATTTT.

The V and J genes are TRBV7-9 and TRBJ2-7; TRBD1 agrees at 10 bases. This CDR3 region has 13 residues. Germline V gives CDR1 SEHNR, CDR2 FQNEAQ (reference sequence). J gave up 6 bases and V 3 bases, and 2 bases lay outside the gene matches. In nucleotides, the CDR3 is TGTGCCAGCAGCTTCGGGACAGGGGCCGAGCAGTACTTC. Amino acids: CASSFGTGAEQYF.

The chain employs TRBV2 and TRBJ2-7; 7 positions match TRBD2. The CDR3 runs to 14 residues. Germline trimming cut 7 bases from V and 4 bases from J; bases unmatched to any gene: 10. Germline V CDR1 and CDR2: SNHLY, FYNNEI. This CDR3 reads CASKPGAGAYEQYF. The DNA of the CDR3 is TGTGCCAGCAAGCCTGGGGCGGGAGCTTACGAGCAGTACTTC.

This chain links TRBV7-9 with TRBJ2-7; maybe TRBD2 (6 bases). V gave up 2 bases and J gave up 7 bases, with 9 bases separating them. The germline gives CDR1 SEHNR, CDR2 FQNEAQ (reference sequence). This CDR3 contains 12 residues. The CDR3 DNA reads TGTGCCAGCAGCTTATACGGGGGTGAGCAGTACTTC. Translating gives CASSLYGGEQYF.

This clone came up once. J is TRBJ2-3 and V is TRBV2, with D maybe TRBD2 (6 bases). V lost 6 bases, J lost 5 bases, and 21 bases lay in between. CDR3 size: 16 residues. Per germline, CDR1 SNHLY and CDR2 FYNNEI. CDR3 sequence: CASRNRDFERIDTQYF. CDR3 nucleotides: TGTGCCAGCAGGAATCGGGACTTTGAAAGAATAGATACGCAGTATTTT.

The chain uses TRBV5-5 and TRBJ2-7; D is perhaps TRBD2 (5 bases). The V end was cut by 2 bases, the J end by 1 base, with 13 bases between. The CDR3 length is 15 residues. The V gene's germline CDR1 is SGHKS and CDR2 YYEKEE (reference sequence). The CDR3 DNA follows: TGTGCCAGCAGCTTTCTTTCCAGCGGATCCTACGAGCAGTACTTC. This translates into CASSFLSSGSYEQYF.

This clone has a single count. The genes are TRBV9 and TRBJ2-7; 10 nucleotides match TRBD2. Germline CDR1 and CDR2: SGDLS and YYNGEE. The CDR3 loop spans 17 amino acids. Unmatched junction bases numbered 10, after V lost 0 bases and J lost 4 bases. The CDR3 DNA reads TGTGCCAGCAGCGTAGAGGCTAGCGGGAGATCAACGTACGAGCAGTACTTC. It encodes CASSVEASGRSTYEQYF. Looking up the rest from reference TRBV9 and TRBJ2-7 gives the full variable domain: DSGVTQTPKHLITATGQRVTLRCSPRSGDLSVYWYQQSLDQGLQFLIQYYNGEERAKGNILERFSAQQFPDLHSELNLSSLELGDSALYFCASSVEASGRSTYEQYFGPGTRLTVT.

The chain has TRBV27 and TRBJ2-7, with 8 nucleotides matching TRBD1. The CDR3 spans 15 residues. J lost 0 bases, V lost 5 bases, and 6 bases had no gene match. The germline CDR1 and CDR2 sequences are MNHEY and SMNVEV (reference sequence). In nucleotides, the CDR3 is TGTGCCAGCAGTCCGCGGACAGGGAGCTCCTACGAGCAGTACTTC. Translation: CASSPRTGSSYEQYF.

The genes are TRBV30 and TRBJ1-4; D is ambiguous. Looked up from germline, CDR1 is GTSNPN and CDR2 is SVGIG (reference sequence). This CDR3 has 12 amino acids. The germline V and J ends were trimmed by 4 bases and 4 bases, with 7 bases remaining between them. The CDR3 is CAWTHINEKLFF. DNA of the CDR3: TGTGCCTGGACTCACATTAATGAAAAACTGTTTTTT.

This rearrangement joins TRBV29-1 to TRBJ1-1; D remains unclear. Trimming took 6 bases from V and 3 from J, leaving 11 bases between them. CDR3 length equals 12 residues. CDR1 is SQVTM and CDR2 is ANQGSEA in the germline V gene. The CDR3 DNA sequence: TGCAGCGTCCCCGGCTTGGACACTGAAGCTTTCTTT. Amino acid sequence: CSVPGLDTEAFF.

This CDR3 is CASRRGLISMNTEAFF. CDR3 bases: TGCGCCAGCCGGAGGGGGCTTATAAGTATGAACACTGAAGCTTTCTTT. The chain is built from TRBV10-2 and TRBJ1-1; 7 nucleotides align to TRBD1. The CDR3 has 16 residues. From germline, CDR1 is WSHSY and CDR2 SAAADI. The J segment lost 0 bases and the V segment lost 8 bases, leaving 12 bases of the junction unmatched.

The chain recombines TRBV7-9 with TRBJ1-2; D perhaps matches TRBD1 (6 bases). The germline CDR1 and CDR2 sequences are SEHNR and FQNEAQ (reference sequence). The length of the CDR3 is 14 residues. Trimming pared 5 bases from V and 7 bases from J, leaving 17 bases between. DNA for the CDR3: TGTGCCAGCAGCCCCCGAGGGGGGATGATTGGCTACACCTTC. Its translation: CASSPRGGMIGYTF.

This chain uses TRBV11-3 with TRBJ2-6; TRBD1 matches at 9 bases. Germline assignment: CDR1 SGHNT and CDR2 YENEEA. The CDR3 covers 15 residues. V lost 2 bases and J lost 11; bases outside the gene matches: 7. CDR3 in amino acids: CASSLSGTGFDVLTF. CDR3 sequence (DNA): TGTGCCAGCAGCTTATCCGGGACAGGGTTCGACGTCCTGACTTTC.

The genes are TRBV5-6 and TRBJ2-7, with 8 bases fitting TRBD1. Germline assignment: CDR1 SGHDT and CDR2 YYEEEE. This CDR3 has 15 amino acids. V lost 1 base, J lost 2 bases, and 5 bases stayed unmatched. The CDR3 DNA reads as TGTGCCAGCAGCTTGTGGACAGGGTTAGCCTACGAGCAGTACTTC. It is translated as CASSLWTGLAYEQYF.

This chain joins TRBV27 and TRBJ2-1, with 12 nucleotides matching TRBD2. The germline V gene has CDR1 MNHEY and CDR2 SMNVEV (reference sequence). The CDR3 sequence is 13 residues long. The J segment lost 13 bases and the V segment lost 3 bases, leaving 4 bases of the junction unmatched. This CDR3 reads CASSFGTSGPQFF. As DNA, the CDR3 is TGTGCCAGCAGTTTCGGGACTAGCGGGCCCCAGTTCTTC.

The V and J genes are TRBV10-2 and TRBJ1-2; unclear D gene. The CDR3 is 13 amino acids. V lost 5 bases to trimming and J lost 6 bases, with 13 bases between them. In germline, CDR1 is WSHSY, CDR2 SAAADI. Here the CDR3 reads CASSPTGLDGYTF. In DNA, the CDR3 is TGCGCCAGCAGTCCAACGGGCCTAGATGGCTACACCTTC.

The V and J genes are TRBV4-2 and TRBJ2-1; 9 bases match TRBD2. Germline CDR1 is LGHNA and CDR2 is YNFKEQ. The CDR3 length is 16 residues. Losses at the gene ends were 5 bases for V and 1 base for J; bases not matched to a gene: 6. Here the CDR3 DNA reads TGTGCCAGCAGCTCTAGCGGGATAGGGTCCTACAATGAGCAGTTCTTC. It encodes CASSSSGIGSYNEQFF.